This is a list of T cell receptor beta chains from one sample in a study of T cells after yellow fever vaccination. From the 5' RACE reads, TCRdb called clonotypes with MiXCR, one entry per CDR3 protein. The sample shows hundreds of thousands of distinct CDR3 sequences, 18% of them seen only once. The sequences come from PBMCs, collected before the yellow fever booster vaccination. All receptors derive from a man aged 18 to 35 who received the YFV17D yellow fever vaccine. CDR3s include the opening cysteine and the closing phenylalanine or tryptophan. A D gene is named only where the DNA matches it firmly. The size of a clone is reported for some rows only, either as once, few or many, or as a class for expanded clones.

j_gene: TRBJ1-1
v_gene: TRBV20-1
d_gene: NA
abundance: NA
CDR3aa: CSATPGARAFF
CDR3nt: TGCAGTGCTACGCCGGGGGCGAGAGCTTTCTTT

j_gene: TRBJ2-6
v_gene: TRBV5-8
d_gene: NA
abundance: few
CDR3aa: CASSFLPSAAWDVLTF
CDR3nt: TGTGCCAGCAGCTTTCTTCCATCGGCCGCTTGGGACGTCCTGACTTTC

j_gene: TRBJ2-7
v_gene: TRBV3-1
d_gene: NA
abundance: NA
CDR3aa: CASRQGGGRQGEQYF
CDR3nt: TGTGCCAGCAGACAAGGCGGCGGCCGTCAGGGAGAGCAGTACTTC

j_gene: TRBJ1-5
v_gene: TRBV4-3
d_gene: NA
abundance: few
CDR3aa: CASSGSGRVHQPQHF
CDR3nt: TGCGCCAGCAGCGGTTCGGGCAGGGTGCATCAGCCCCAGCATTTT

j_gene: TRBJ1-6
v_gene: TRBV18
d_gene: NA
abundance: NA
CDR3aa: CASSLFQGANNSPLHF
CDR3nt: TGTGCCAGCTCACTCTTCCAGGGAGCAAATAATTCACCCCTCCACTTT

j_gene: TRBJ2-5
v_gene: TRBV27
d_gene: TRBD2
abundance: NA
CDR3aa: CASSSWLAGEQETQYF
CDR3nt: TGTGCCAGCAGTTCTTGGCTAGCGGGGGAACAAGAGACCCAGTACTTC

j_gene: TRBJ1-5
v_gene: TRBV7-9
d_gene: NA
abundance: NA
CDR3aa: CASSLFEGSDQPQHF
CDR3nt: TGTGCCAGCAGCTTATTTGAGGGGTCGGATCAGCCCCAGCATTTT

j_gene: TRBJ2-7
v_gene: TRBV5-1
d_gene: TRBD1
abundance: NA
CDR3aa: CASSRQGDRQHEQYF
CDR3nt: TGCGCCAGCAGCCGGCAGGGGGACAGGCAGCACGAGCAGTACTTC

j_gene: TRBJ1-2
v_gene: TRBV20-1
d_gene: TRBD1
abundance: NA
CDR3aa: CSARPGGVPDYGYTF
CDR3nt: TGCAGTGCTCGACCAGGGGGGGTCCCAGACTATGGCTACACCTTC

j_gene: TRBJ1-4
v_gene: TRBV21-1
d_gene: NA
abundance: few
CDR3aa: CASSFYPGQGGEKLFF
CDR3nt: TGTGCCAGCAGCTTCTACCCGGGACAGGGTGGTGAAAAACTGTTTTTT

j_gene: TRBJ1-1
v_gene: TRBV20-1
d_gene: TRBD1
abundance: few
CDR3aa: CSATGTGRGAFF
CDR3nt: TGCAGTGCTACCGGGACAGGAAGGGGAGCTTTCTTT

j_gene: TRBJ2-2
v_gene: TRBV20-1
d_gene: NA
abundance: NA
CDR3aa: CSARDRVANTGELFF
CDR3nt: TGCAGTGCTAGAGACAGGGTAGCGAACACCGGGGAGCTGTTTTTT

j_gene: TRBJ2-3
v_gene: TRBV6-2/TRBV6-3
d_gene: NA
abundance: once
CDR3aa: CASTHRSTDTQYF
CDR3nt: TGTGCCAGCACCCACAGGAGCACAGATACGCAGTATTTT

j_gene: TRBJ1-3
v_gene: TRBV6-5
d_gene: NA
abundance: NA
CDR3aa: CASSPGPRSGNTIYF
CDR3nt: TGTGCCAGCAGTCCCGGGCCCCGCTCTGGAAACACCATATATTTT

j_gene: TRBJ1-1
v_gene: TRBV20-1
d_gene: TRBD1
abundance: NA
CDR3aa: CSASSLGQGFTEAFF
CDR3nt: TGCAGTGCTAGTAGTCTCGGACAGGGGTTTACTGAAGCTTTCTTT

j_gene: TRBJ2-1
v_gene: TRBV6-4
d_gene: NA
abundance: NA
CDR3aa: CASSDEQELGYNEQFF
CDR3nt: TGTGCCAGCAGTGACGAGCAGGAGCTGGGCTACAATGAGCAGTTCTTC

j_gene: TRBJ2-3
v_gene: TRBV2
d_gene: NA
abundance: NA
CDR3aa: CASAMGMGDTQYF
CDR3nt: TGTGCCAGCGCTATGGGTATGGGGGATACGCAGTATTTT

j_gene: TRBJ2-7
v_gene: TRBV20-1
d_gene: NA
abundance: NA
CDR3aa: CSAQSSLVYEQYF
CDR3nt: TGCAGTGCCCAAAGCTCCTTGGTATACGAGCAGTACTTC

j_gene: TRBJ1-4
v_gene: TRBV20-1
d_gene: TRBD1
abundance: many
CDR3aa: CSAESTGGNEKLFF
CDR3nt: TGCAGTGCGGAGTCGACAGGGGGCAATGAAAAACTGTTTTTT

j_gene: TRBJ1-4
v_gene: TRBV12-3/TRBV12-4
d_gene: NA
abundance: NA
CDR3aa: CASSPVGGSWEKLFF
CDR3nt: TGTGCCAGCAGCCCGGTCGGGGGGTCTTGGGAAAAACTGTTTTTT

j_gene: TRBJ1-5
v_gene: TRBV20-1
d_gene: NA
abundance: NA
CDR3aa: CSARDFGKAYQPQHF
CDR3nt: TGCAGTGCTAGGGACTTTGGGAAGGCCTATCAGCCCCAGCATTTT

j_gene: TRBJ2-1
v_gene: TRBV12-3/TRBV12-4
d_gene: TRBD2
abundance: few
CDR3aa: CASSPRLAAGYNEQFF
CDR3nt: TGTGCCAGCAGTCCGAGACTAGCGGCAGGCTACAATGAGCAGTTCTTC

j_gene: TRBJ2-4
v_gene: TRBV29-1
d_gene: TRBD1
abundance: many
CDR3aa: CSVEGQGRQIQYF
CDR3nt: TGCAGCGTGGAAGGACAGGGACGCCAGATTCAGTACTTC

j_gene: TRBJ2-1
v_gene: TRBV7-3
d_gene: TRBD2
abundance: few
CDR3aa: CASTLDGGSGYEQFF
CDR3nt: TGTGCCAGCACCCTCGACGGGGGGTCGGGGTATGAGCAGTTCTTC

j_gene: TRBJ2-3
v_gene: TRBV7-9
d_gene: NA
abundance: few
CDR3aa: CASSLEIATQYF
CDR3nt: TGTGCCAGCAGCTTAGAAATTGCTACGCAGTATTTT

j_gene: TRBJ1-6
v_gene: TRBV4-1
d_gene: NA
abundance: few
CDR3aa: CASSHRTGDSPLHF
CDR3nt: TGCGCCAGCAGCCACCGAACTGGGGATTCACCCCTCCACTTT

j_gene: TRBJ2-3
v_gene: TRBV18
d_gene: NA
abundance: few
CDR3aa: CASSPTRVVDTQYF
CDR3nt: TGTGCCAGCTCACCGACTAGGGTGGTGGATACGCAGTATTTT

j_gene: TRBJ1-2
v_gene: TRBV9
d_gene: TRBD1
abundance: NA
CDR3aa: CASSARQGAAPSYGYTF
CDR3nt: TGTGCCAGCAGCGCTCGACAGGGTGCTGCCCCCAGCTATGGCTACACCTTC

j_gene: TRBJ2-2
v_gene: TRBV5-1
d_gene: NA
abundance: many
CDR3aa: CASSLTRENGELFF
CDR3nt: TGCGCCAGCAGCTTGACCAGGGAAAACGGGGAGCTGTTTTTT

j_gene: TRBJ1-2
v_gene: TRBV6-1
d_gene: NA
abundance: NA
CDR3aa: CATRLQPAQQYGYTF
CDR3nt: TGTGCCACCAGGCTCCAACCGGCACAACAATATGGCTACACCTTC

j_gene: TRBJ2-5
v_gene: TRBV7-8
d_gene: TRBD2
abundance: few
CDR3aa: CASRLMAGGGETQYF
CDR3nt: TGTGCCAGCAGATTAATGGCGGGGGGAGGAGAGACCCAGTACTTC

j_gene: TRBJ2-7
v_gene: TRBV12-3/TRBV12-4
d_gene: NA
abundance: many
CDR3aa: CARSRTVSYEQYF
CDR3nt: TGTGCCAGGTCCCGAACAGTCTCCTACGAGCAGTACTTC

j_gene: TRBJ1-5
v_gene: TRBV2
d_gene: NA
abundance: few
CDR3aa: CASNTGKGQPQHF
CDR3nt: TGTGCCAGCAACACAGGGAAGGGACAGCCCCAGCATTTT

j_gene: TRBJ2-1
v_gene: TRBV7-2
d_gene: TRBD1
abundance: NA
CDR3aa: CASSLATGFRHNEQFF
CDR3nt: TGTGCCAGCAGCTTAGCGACAGGGTTTCGGCACAATGAGCAGTTCTTC

j_gene: TRBJ2-1
v_gene: TRBV7-2
d_gene: TRBD1
abundance: NA
CDR3aa: CASSVGTAEQFF
CDR3nt: TGTGCCAGCAGCGTAGGGACAGCCGAGCAGTTCTTC

j_gene: TRBJ2-5
v_gene: TRBV12-3/TRBV12-4
d_gene: NA
abundance: many
CDR3aa: CASSLLGRETQYF
CDR3nt: TGTGCCAGCAGTTTACTGGGCCGAGAGACCCAGTACTTC

j_gene: TRBJ2-3
v_gene: TRBV30
d_gene: NA
abundance: few
CDR3aa: CAWSTWGLPDTQYF
CDR3nt: TGTGCCTGGAGTACCTGGGGCCTACCAGATACGCAGTATTTT

j_gene: TRBJ2-3
v_gene: TRBV7-3
d_gene: NA
abundance: few
CDR3aa: CASSLGTTVGDTQYF
CDR3nt: TGTGCCAGCAGCTTAGGTACTACGGTGGGAGATACGCAGTATTTT

j_gene: TRBJ2-3
v_gene: TRBV6-6
d_gene: NA
abundance: few
CDR3aa: CASSGRDLQGDTQYF
CDR3nt: TGTGCCAGCAGTGGACGGGACCTCCAAGGAGATACGCAGTATTTT

j_gene: TRBJ1-4
v_gene: TRBV20-1
d_gene: NA
abundance: NA
CDR3aa: CSAFARGFANEKLFF
CDR3nt: TGCAGTGCTTTTGCTAGGGGTTTTGCTAATGAAAAACTGTTTTTT

j_gene: TRBJ2-3
v_gene: TRBV7-2
d_gene: NA
abundance: few
CDR3aa: CASSTATGKADTQYF
CDR3nt: TGTGCCAGCAGCACAGCTACAGGGAAGGCAGATACGCAGTATTTT

j_gene: TRBJ2-5
v_gene: TRBV5-1
d_gene: NA
abundance: medium-sized
CDR3aa: CASSWRGTRQETQYF
CDR3nt: TGCGCCAGCAGCTGGAGAGGGACGCGTCAAGAGACCCAGTACTTC

j_gene: TRBJ2-4
v_gene: TRBV4-2
d_gene: NA
abundance: once
CDR3aa: CASSQDVYPKNIQYF
CDR3nt: TGTGCCAGCAGCCAAGACGTCTACCCCAAAAACATTCAGTACTTC

j_gene: TRBJ2-5
v_gene: TRBV4-3
d_gene: TRBD1
abundance: few
CDR3aa: CASSQEKTGAQYF
CDR3nt: TGCGCCAGCAGCCAAGAAAAAACAGGGGCCCAGTACTTC

j_gene: TRBJ1-3
v_gene: TRBV6-6
d_gene: TRBD1
abundance: many
CDR3aa: CASSQGAEGNTIYF
CDR3nt: TGTGCCAGCAGTCAGGGGGCGGAAGGAAACACCATATATTTT

j_gene: TRBJ1-2
v_gene: TRBV10-3
d_gene: TRBD1
abundance: NA
CDR3aa: CAITATGDGGYTF
CDR3nt: TGTGCCATCACCGCGACAGGGGACGGCGGCTACACCTTC

j_gene: TRBJ1-2
v_gene: TRBV18
d_gene: TRBD1
abundance: few
CDR3aa: CASSPFDRGYGYTF
CDR3nt: TGTGCCAGCTCCCCGTTCGACAGGGGGTATGGCTACACCTTC

j_gene: TRBJ2-4
v_gene: TRBV2
d_gene: TRBD1
abundance: NA
CDR3aa: CASSVQGGNIQYF
CDR3nt: TGTGCCAGCAGTGTACAGGGGGGAAACATTCAGTACTTC

j_gene: TRBJ2-6
v_gene: TRBV7-9
d_gene: NA
abundance: few
CDR3aa: CASTAAPSGANVLTF
CDR3nt: TGTGCCAGCACTGCAGCCCCTTCTGGGGCCAACGTCCTGACTTTC

j_gene: TRBJ2-5
v_gene: TRBV7-8
d_gene: TRBD2
abundance: NA
CDR3aa: CASSLGSAGRETQYF
CDR3nt: TGTGCCAGCAGCTTAGGGTCAGCGGGGAGGGAGACCCAGTACTTC

j_gene: TRBJ2-2
v_gene: TRBV5-1
d_gene: NA
abundance: few
CDR3aa: CASSALGPGRVGTGELFF
CDR3nt: TGCGCCAGCAGCGCGCTTGGACCGGGGAGAGTTGGGACCGGGGAGCTGTTTTTT

j_gene: TRBJ1-4
v_gene: TRBV20-1
d_gene: NA
abundance: few
CDR3aa: CSAHRSGSEKLFF
CDR3nt: TGCAGTGCTCACCGATCGGGGAGTGAAAAACTGTTTTTT